One and the same sample provided the 30 T cell receptor beta chains below, sequenced in a study of T cells in Graves' hyperthyroidism and ophthalmopathy. There were TCR beta CDR3 regions amplified from RNA transcripts. Initially, a first-round RT-PCR of the TCR CDR3 employed the HTBI primer set. One entry per CDR3 protein, called by TCRdb with MiXCR from the multiplex PCR reads. This table holds about 380,000 distinct CDR3 sequences, roughly 14% found once. Sequencing was carried out using blood. The receptors derive from an older woman with Graves' hyperthyroidism.

This clonotype was detected ten times or more. The V gene is TRBV29-1, the J gene TRBJ2-7; 11 bases line up with TRBD1. The CDR3 runs 14 residues. Germline CDR1 SQVTM, CDR2 ANQGSEA. Trimming at V came to 6 bases and at J to 3 bases, leaving 7 bases not matched to a gene. CDR3 loop: CSVTGQGAFYEQYF. The DNA of the CDR3 is TGCAGCGTGACTGGACAGGGGGCCTTCTACGAGCAGTACTTC.

V usage is TRBV6-1 and J usage is TRBJ2-7, with 7 bases lining up with TRBD1. V was pared by 4 bases and J by 7 bases, with 4 bases of the junction left unmatched. CDR1 and CDR2 (germline): MNHNS, SASEGT. The CDR3 spans 12 residues. DNA for the CDR3: TGTGCCAGCAGTGCCCAGGGGGATGAGCAGTACTTC. This translates into CASSAQGDEQYF.

On this clonotype itself: A much larger clone lies one base from this, so it may be a read error. The chain recombines TRBV2 with TRBJ1-4; D not certain. Looked up from germline, CDR1 is SNHLY and CDR2 is FYNNEI. V shed 11 bases and J shed 5 bases, with 12 bases lying between them. This CDR3 comprises 12 residues. CDR3 protein: CAGNLGNEKLFF. The CDR3 DNA reads as TGTGCCGGCAATCTCGGAAATGAAAAACTGTTTTTT.

As concerns this clonotype: Relative to the germline gene, one junction end is altered; a read error may explain this. This sequence joins TRBV7-7 and TRBJ2-3, with 13 positions matching TRBD2. Germline V gene sequence: CDR1 SSHAT, CDR2 FNYEAQ (reference sequence). The CDR3 extends over 18 amino acids. Written as DNA, the CDR3 is TGTGCTAGCAGCTTACCCACTAGCGGGAGGGCCCTCACAGATACGCAGTGTTTT. It is translated as CASSLPTSGRALTDTQCF. Combining the CDR3 with reference TRBV7-7 and TRBJ2-3 gives the whole variable domain GAGVSQSPRYKVTKRGQDVTLRCDPISSHATLYWYQQALGQGPEFLTYFNYEAQPDKSGLPSDRFSAERPEGSISTLTIQRTEQRDSAMYRCASSLPTSGRALTDTQCFGPGTRLTVL.

The rearrangement uses TRBV6-5 and TRBJ2-1, with 7 bases identical to TRBD1. The CDR3 runs 15 residues. The germline gives CDR1 MNHEY, CDR2 SVGAGI. The V segment lost 0 bases and the J segment 4 bases; nucleotides outside the gene matches: 3. The CDR3, as DNA: TGTGCCAGCAGTTACTCGGGACAGAGATACAATGAGCAGTTCTTC. It translates to CASSYSGQRYNEQFF.

This clonotype was detected only a few times. At one boundary the junction diverges from the germline segment, which might be a read error. The rearrangement links TRBV7-9 to TRBJ2-3; 9 nucleotides align to TRBD2. The CDR3 runs 17 residues. Germline V lookup: CDR1 SEHNR, CDR2 FQNEAQ (reference sequence). CDR3 nucleotides: TGTACCAGCAGCTTAGGGTTCGGCAGCGGGAGGTCAGATACGCAGTATTTT. Protein sequence: CTSSLGFGSGRSDTQYF.

This clonotype was seen many times. The chain is built from TRBV3-1 and TRBJ2-7; 10 bases are a match to TRBD2. The germline CDR1 and CDR2 sequences are LGHDT and YNNKEL (reference sequence). CDR3 length: 15 residues. Trimming cost V 4 bases and J 6 bases; bases outside gene matches: 9. CDR3 DNA: TGTGCCAGCAGCCCCCGGTCTAGCGGGGGCGGCGAGCAGTACTTC. This translates into CASSPRSSGGGEQYF.

This clonotype was seen only a few times. The CDR3 DNA reads as TGTGCCAGCAGCCAAGTTGCAGGGAGGTATGGAAACACCATATATTTT. Protein sequence: CASSQVAGRYGNTIYF. V and J are TRBV4-2 and TRBJ1-3; a possible D gene is TRBD1 (5 bases). CDR1 is LGHNA and CDR2 is YNFKEQ in the germline V gene. CDR3 length: 16 amino acids. V gave up 1 base and J gave up 3 bases, with 13 bases separating them.

This clonotype has at least ten counts. This sequence joins TRBV12-3 or TRBV12-4 and TRBJ2-2; tentatively, D is TRBD1 (5 bases). Trimming pared 6 bases from V and 1 base from J, leaving 12 bases between. The CDR3 contains 15 residues. The CDR3 nucleotides read TGTGCCAGCAGAAACCACCAGGGGAACACCGGGGAGCTGTTTTTT. Its translation: CASRNHQGNTGELFF.

This clonotype occurred many times. The chain is built from TRBV3-1 and TRBJ2-1; D remains unclear. The CDR3 sequence is 19 residues long. V was cut by 0 bases and J by 5 bases, with 23 bases left in between. Germline V gene sequence: CDR1 LGHDT, CDR2 YNNKEL (reference sequence). The CDR3 region is CASSQETPRTTKRNNEQFF. The CDR3 bases are TGTGCCAGCAGCCAAGAAACCCCTCGGACCACCAAGCGTAACAATGAGCAGTTCTTC.

This clonotype showed up many times. The chain joins TRBV20-1 to TRBJ2-7; possibly TRBD1 for D (6 bases). This CDR3 comprises 14 residues. Germline-derived CDR1 and CDR2 are DFQATT and SNEGSKA (reference sequence). The germline V and J ends were trimmed by 5 bases and 2 bases, with 16 bases remaining between them. The CDR3 DNA follows: TGCAGTGCTTCAAGGACAGAATCAACCTACGAGCAGTACTTC. This codes for CSASRTESTYEQYF.

In this sample, this clonotype turned up once. The CDR3: CASSSRGLALEQYF. Here the CDR3 DNA reads TGTGCCAGCAGCTCCAGGGGACTAGCGCTCGAGCAGTACTTC. The chain carries TRBV7-9 and TRBJ2-7; 10 nucleotides match TRBD2. V trimming: 4 bases; J trimming: 6 bases; junction bases outside the gene matches: 6. The CDR3 length is 14 residues. Germline values: CDR1 SEHNR, CDR2 FQNEAQ (reference sequence).

CDR3 DNA sequence: TGCGCCAGCAGCTTGGCCGGAGGGCGGAACAGTGAGCAGTTCTTC. Its protein product is CASSLAGGRNSEQFF. V usage is TRBV5-1 and J usage is TRBJ2-1; perhaps TRBD2 as D (6 bases). This CDR3 has 15 residues. Between the trimmed V and J ends, which lost 0 bases and 9 bases, there was a span of 16 bases. The germline CDR1 and CDR2 sequences are SGHRS and YFSETQ.

This clonotype was seen only a few times. This chain's CDR3 is CAAGAGGSGKYNEQFF. Here the CDR3 DNA reads TGTGCCGCCGGGGCAGGGGGATCCGGGAAGTACAATGAGCAGTTCTTC. The chain carries TRBV19 and TRBJ2-1, with TRBD1 matching over 7 bases. The CDR3 is 16 amino acids. The germline CDR1 and CDR2 sequences are LNHDA and SQIVND (reference sequence). V gave up 11 bases and J gave up 4 bases; unmatched junction bases: 17.

Of note for this clonotype: The junction departs from germline at one end; a sequencing error may be responsible. The chain carries TRBV2 and TRBJ2-3, with TRBD2 matching 9 bases. The CDR3 contains 18 residues. Germline CDR1 reads SNHLY; CDR2 reads FYNNEI. CDR3 in DNA: TGCGCCAGCAGTGCCCGTTATAGCGGGAGTTCGGGCACAGATACGCAGTATTTT. Encoded protein: CASSARYSGSSGTDTQYF. The full variable domain, rest sourced from reference TRBV2 and TRBJ2-3, is EPEVTQTPSHQVTQMGQEVILRCVPISNHLYFYWYRQILGQKVEFLVSFYNNEISEKSEIFDDQFSVERPDGSNFTLKIRSTKLEDSAMYFCASSARYSGSSGTDTQYFGPGTRLTVL.

This rearrangement joins TRBV5-1 to TRBJ1-6, with TRBD1 matching 9 bases. CDR1 SGHRS and CDR2 YFSETQ come from the germline V gene. This CDR3 contains 15 residues. Germline trimming cut 5 bases from V and 9 bases from J; bases unmatched to any gene: 9. CDR3: CASRDGTGSGSPLHF. Written as DNA, the CDR3 is TGCGCCAGCAGGGATGGGACAGGGTCGGGTTCACCCCTCCACTTT.

Details on this clonotype: A much larger clone lies one base from this, so it may be a read error. DNA of the CDR3: TGTGCCAGCAGCCAAGCGCCCGGAGGGAAGGTCCACGAGCAGTTCTTC. It codes for CASSQAPGGKVHEQFF. V is TRBV3-1 and J is TRBJ2-1, with D possibly matching TRBD2 (6 bases). V was cut by 1 base and J by 10 bases, with 20 bases left in between. CDR1 LGHDT and CDR2 YNNKEL come from the germline V gene (reference sequence). The CDR3 is 16 amino acids.

This clonotype occurred many times. The gene calls are TRBV18 and TRBJ2-4, with 8 positions matching TRBD2. Germline CDR1 KGHSH, CDR2 LQKENI. V shed 0 bases, J shed 7 bases, and the junction held 2 bases outside the gene matches. The length of the CDR3 is 14 residues. CDR3 in DNA: TGTGCCAGCTCACCACCGGCTAGCGGGAACATTCAGTACTTC. Translating gives CASSPPASGNIQYF. Full variable domain (missing parts from reference TRBV18 and TRBJ2-4): NAGVMQNPRHLVRRRGQEARLRCSPMKGHSHVYWYRQLPEEGLKFMVYLQKENIIDESGMPKERFSAEFPKEGPSILRIQQVVRGDSAAYFCASSPPASGNIQYFGAGTRLSVL.

This chain uses TRBV6-1 with TRBJ1-1; D perhaps matches TRBD1 (6 bases). Trimming removed 6 bases from V and 3 bases from J, with 11 bases in between. Germline V gives CDR1 MNHNS, CDR2 SASEGT. The CDR3 covers 13 residues. CDR3 protein: CASRIRGYTEAFF. CDR3 nucleotides: TGTGCCAGCAGGATTAGGGGGTACACTGAAGCTTTCTTT.

This clonotype was observed at least ten times. This chain joins TRBV27 and TRBJ2-5; TRBD1 aligns across 10 bases. The CDR3 runs to 15 residues. CDR1 is MNHEY and CDR2 is SMNVEV in the germline V gene (reference sequence). V lost 5 bases, J lost 4 bases, and 7 bases stayed unmatched. Here the CDR3 reads CASSLGQGEGETQYF. The CDR3 DNA reads TGTGCCAGCAGTCTCGGACAGGGGGAGGGAGAGACCCAGTACTTC.

This clonotype was found many times. V and J are TRBV6-2 or TRBV6-3 and TRBJ1-1; D gene ambiguous. This CDR3 has 18 residues. The germline gives CDR1 MNHEY, CDR2 SVGEGT. Between the trimmed V and J ends, which lost 3 bases and 0 bases, there was a span of 20 bases. As DNA, the CDR3 is TGTGCCAGCAGTTATGGTTTGGAATACCTCCGCATGAACACTGAAGCTTTCTTT. The encoded protein is CASSYGLEYLRMNTEAFF.

In this sample, this clonotype turned up many times. This chain links TRBV5-6 with TRBJ1-2; D gene uncertain. Germline V lookup: CDR1 SGHDT, CDR2 YYEEEE. The CDR3 is 14 amino acids. The V end lost 0 bases, the J end lost 6 bases, and 12 bases lay between the germline ends. CDR3 in amino acids: CASSLGRRIHGYTF. DNA of the CDR3: TGTGCCAGCAGCTTGGGCAGGAGAATCCATGGCTACACCTTC.

In its sample, this clonotype was seen many times. The chain employs TRBV5-1 and TRBJ2-1; 15 nucleotides line up with TRBD2. Germline CDR1 and CDR2: SGHRS and YFSETQ. This CDR3 region has 16 residues. V dropped 5 bases and J dropped 10; count of bases not matched to a gene: 10. The CDR3 nucleotides read TGCGCCAGCAGGATCCCGGGACTAGCGGGAGGTGGCGAGCAGTTCTTC. Its protein product is CASRIPGLAGGGEQFF.

The V gene is TRBV11-1, the J gene TRBJ1-1; unclear D gene. The length of the CDR3 is 13 residues. Trimming took off 5 bases at V and 4 bases at J, with 11 bases between the two ends. Germline CDR1 is SGHAT and CDR2 is FQDESV (reference sequence). The CDR3 coding sequence is TGTGCCAGCAGCCCCCACGAGGGCACTGAAGCTTTCTTT. This sequence encodes CASSPHEGTEAFF.

This clonotype was recorded at least ten times. The CDR3 here is CSASGRASEQYF. In nucleotides, the CDR3 is TGCAGTGCTAGCGGGAGGGCCTCCGAGCAGTACTTC. The chain links TRBV20-1 to TRBJ2-7, with 8 bases lining up with TRBD2. This CDR3 has 12 amino acids. With V trimmed by 3 bases and J by 6 bases, 4 bases remained unmatched. The germline V gene encodes CDR1 DFQATT and CDR2 SNEGSKA (reference sequence).

This clonotype was observed at least ten times. The V call is TRBV18, the J call TRBJ1-1, with D tentatively TRBD1 (5 bases). With 3 bases removed from V and 3 bases from J, the gap between germline ends came to 14 bases. This CDR3 spans 15 amino acids. Germline CDR1 reads KGHSH; CDR2 reads LQKENI. The CDR3 is CASSPRQMGYTEAFF. In DNA, the CDR3 is TGTGCCAGCTCACCCCGACAGATGGGGTACACTGAAGCTTTCTTT. Variable domain in full (rest from reference TRBV18 and TRBJ1-1): NAGVMQNPRHLVRRRGQEARLRCSPMKGHSHVYWYRQLPEEGLKFMVYLQKENIIDESGMPKERFSAEFPKEGPSILRIQQVVRGDSAAYFCASSPRQMGYTEAFFGQGTRLTVV.

This clonotype was counted ten times or more. The chain has TRBV11-3 and TRBJ2-1; TRBD2 agrees at 8 bases. This CDR3 comprises 16 residues. The germline gives CDR1 SGHNT, CDR2 YENEEA. V was pared by 1 base and J by 6 bases, with 8 bases of the junction left unmatched. The CDR3 spells CASSLVSGGIFNEQFF. The CDR3, as DNA: TGTGCCAGCAGCTTAGTCTCGGGAGGGATCTTCAATGAGCAGTTCTTC.

The rearrangement joins TRBV19 to TRBJ1-3; the match to TRBD1 covers 10 bases. The CDR3 is 14 residues long. Unmatched junction bases numbered 10, after V lost 8 bases and J lost 9 bases. Germline V gene sequence: CDR1 LNHDA, CDR2 SQIVND (reference sequence). CDR3 DNA: TGTGCCAGTTGTCTCTGGGACAGGGGAGGCACCATATATTTT. The encoded protein is CASCLWDRGGTIYF.

This clonotype was seen only a few times. The chain couples TRBV6-1 to TRBJ2-7, with D perhaps TRBD2 (7 bases). Trimming shortened V by 10 bases and J by 6 bases, and 16 bases separated the two germline ends. The CDR3 has 12 residues. CDR1 is MNHNS, CDR2 SASEGT, per germline. CDR3 bases: TGTGCCACCCAAAGGGGAGGGGGCGAGCAGTACTTC. Translating it yields CATQRGGGEQYF.

This clonotype was observed many times. V gene TRBV11-1 combines with J gene TRBJ2-3; D gene ambiguous. The CDR3 totals 12 residues. V was shortened by 5 bases and J by 2 bases, with 5 bases between the two germline ends. Germline values: CDR1 SGHAT, CDR2 FQDESV (reference sequence). The chain's CDR3 is CASSQTTDTQYF. The CDR3 region has the DNA TGTGCCAGCAGCCAGACCACAGATACGCAGTATTTT.